This T cell receptor (beta chain) is from a study of STAT5B mutations in CD4+ large granular lymphocyte leukemia. Overall study findings and caveats: Main leukemic clonotypes were patient-specific, but more than 20% appeared at low frequency elsewhere.

The protocol was immunoSEQ multiplex PCR, while the TCRdb copy is restricted to in-frame clones and leaves out a portion. The profile covers roughly 29,000 clones, with over 70% appearing a single time and approximately 1.1% taken by the ten largest. Germline trimming cut 0 bases from V and 6 bases from J; bases unmatched to any gene: 8. CDR3 length: 15 residues. The germline gives CDR1 KGHSH, CDR2 LQKENI. Comments on this clone: The target antigen is unknown.

This receptor was identified in a human donor in good health. The source material was CD4+ T cells from blood buffy coats. The genes are TRBV18 and TRBJ2-7; 7 positions match TRBD1. DNA for the CDR3: TGTGCCAGCTCACCACCGGGACAGACCCTCTCCGAGCAGTACTTC. Translating it yields CASSPPGQTLSEQYF.